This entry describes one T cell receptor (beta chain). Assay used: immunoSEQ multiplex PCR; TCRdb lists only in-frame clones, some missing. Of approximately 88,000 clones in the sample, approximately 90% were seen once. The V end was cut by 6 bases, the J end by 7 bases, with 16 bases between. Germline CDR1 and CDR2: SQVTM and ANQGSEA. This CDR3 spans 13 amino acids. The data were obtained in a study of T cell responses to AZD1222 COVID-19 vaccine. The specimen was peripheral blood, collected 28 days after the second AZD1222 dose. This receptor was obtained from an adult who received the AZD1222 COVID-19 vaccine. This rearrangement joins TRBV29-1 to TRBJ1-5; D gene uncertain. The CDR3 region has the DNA TGCAGCGTCCTCGAGGGAGACGGCCAGCCCCAGCATTTT. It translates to CSVLEGDGQPQHF. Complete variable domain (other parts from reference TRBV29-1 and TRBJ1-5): SAVISQKPSRDICQRGTSLTIQCQVDSQVTMMFWYRQQPGQSLTLIATANQGSEATYESGFVIDKFPISRPNLTFSTLTVSNMSPEDSSIYLCSVLEGDGQPQHFGDGTRLSIL.